What follows is one T cell receptor beta chain and its context. Its antigen is not identified. The data were taken from a study of blood T cells in healthy people across ages. As for the study in general: Capture via template switching afforded approximately one barcoded beta molecule per two T cells.

Then a second PCR, running about 6 to 12 cycles, was carried out with a sample-barcoded 5' primer and a J-beta primer mix. Researchers report that a template-switch adaptor with 12 random nucleotides tagged each cDNA molecule. Per-sample output comprised a minimum of 2.5 million paired-end reads containing CDR3. TCRdb reprocessed the 5' RACE reads with MiXCR, giving one entry per CDR3 protein. The profile shows about 1.8 million distinct CDR3 sequences, roughly 52% of them singletons. CDR1 and CDR2 from the germline V gene are KGHSH and LQKENI. The CDR3 covers 15 residues. Study outcomes and limitations: Roughly linear declines in TCR beta diversity per million T cells occurred with age.

The chain couples TRBV18 to TRBJ2-7; the D gene is possibly TRBD2 (6 bases). The J call may be wrong; the DNA end is better matched by TRBJ2-5. The receptor comes from a middle-aged woman in good health. The material sequenced was blood. CDR3 nucleotides: TGTGCCAGCTCACCGGGGCTAGCGTTTAAAGAGACCCAGTACTTC. Its translation: CASSPGLAFKETQYF.